This T cell receptor beta chain was identified during a study of Graves' ophthalmopathy and Graves' hyperthyroidism listed by TCRdb under 2018. Turning to the overall study: Peripheral blood was collected at initial diagnosis, before any treatment. To explore V-J signatures that separate ophthalmopathy from hyperthyroidism, a discovery set of 95 to 100 patients was enrolled, consisting of approximately 45 with ophthalmopathy and 55 to 65 with stable hyperthyroidism. Once sampling was done, hyperthyroidism patients were given methimazole at a starting dose of 30 mg daily, while ophthalmopathy patients were given high-dose intravenous methylprednisolone. In about six hyperthyroidism patients, the T-cell repertoires found in thyroid tissue were compared with those found in blood. In total, 135 blood samples were TCR-sequenced: roughly 45 ophthalmopathy, some 75 hyperthyroidism and some 17 hyperthyroidism-to-ophthalmopathy patients. The study used TCR beta repertoire signatures to distinguish Graves' ophthalmopathy from Graves' hyperthyroidism and to predict progression to ophthalmopathy. The independent validation cohort included around 19 hyperthyroidism patients plus 17 patients who later progressed from hyperthyroidism to ophthalmopathy. The study at large found these results: No statistical method was used to set the sample size in advance, and the investigators knew which group each participant was assigned to. In validation, the model predicted ophthalmopathy progression with 55% to 71% sensitivity and around 72% specificity; about a dozen predicted patients were CT-confirmed with GO in a median of approximately six months. Most expanded thyroid clonotypes with a frequency above 0.001 also appeared in blood, which suggests that blood repertoires may reflect the immune response in the thyroid. Ophthalmopathy was separated from stable hyperthyroidism by the 13-signature model with just under 90% sensitivity and around 81% specificity in cross-validation and with 80%/75% in the test set.

Ophthalmopathy patients had moderately to severely active disease, Clinical Activity Score of at least 3, NOSPECS grade of at least 4, and disease duration under 3 months. Patients with other autoimmune diseases, uncontrolled infections, pregnancy or lactation were excluded. Clinical symptoms, serum thyroxine, TRAb, thyroid ultrasound and orbital computed tomography formed the basis of the diagnosis. Using Ficoll-Paque density gradient centrifugation, PBMCs were isolated from over 8.5 ml of fresh peripheral blood. Total RNA was extracted using Trizol reagent, and RNA quality was checked on an Agilent 2100 Bioanalyzer. CDR1 and CDR2, per the germline V gene, are KGHDR and SFDVKD. Between the V and J ends, shortened by 6 bases and 6 bases respectively, the junction contains 6 bases. Taken from cysteine to phenylalanine, the CDR3 has 11 residues. The only DNA kept is the CDR3, 33 bases in frame from the first base.

For repertoire sequencing, TCR beta CDR3 regions were amplified from RNA transcripts. The first round of RT-PCR was done with HTBI primers and the Qiagen OneStep RT-PCR kit, and was followed by a second round of multiplex PCR, then size selection and purification. Libraries were sequenced on an Illumina HiSeq2000 using paired-end 100 bp reads. Under the source paper's analysis protocol: SOAPnuke was used to process the reads, throwing out any read that had adapters, had uncalled bases, had a mean Phred below 15, or lacked an exact constant-primer or identifier match. COPE v1.2.5 was used to merge high-quality paired reads. Each unique nucleotide sequence was treated as a clonotype, and MiTCR v1.1 was used to align the clonotypes to the IMGT TRB V, D and J references. The analysis was limited to V-J combinations with a frequency above 0.0001, which together covered roughly 99% of repertoires. For each V-J combination, a TCR clonal expansion and chaos score was defined as F50 clonal expansion divided by the chaos observed in the TCRdist matrix. Welch's t-statistics and random forest were used to reduce features to about a dozen V-J combinations, which were fed into a naive Bayes classifier. The Morisita-Horn index was used to measure how similar the thyroid and blood repertoires were. TCRdb trimmed the raw reads at Q25, called clones with MiXCR and kept productive beta chains. Rows with a matching CDR3 protein are joined into one entry that keeps the most common DNA and genes. These V and J calls are TCRdb output, not the study's own analysis. This sample comprises some 750,000 distinct CDR3 sequences, around 40% of them detected only once. The top ten clonotypes cover roughly 46% of the sample.

This clonotype has only a few counts. Its antigen is currently not known. Per-base qualities were not stored, and no clone one base away is much larger. This sequence was found in an adult man with Graves' ophthalmopathy. This chain is built from TRBV24-1 and TRBJ2-3, with no confidently assigned D gene. Sequencing was carried out using peripheral blood. The nucleotide sequence is given as TGTGCCACCAGTCAAGCGGATACGCAGTATTTT. Protein translation: CATSQADTQYF.